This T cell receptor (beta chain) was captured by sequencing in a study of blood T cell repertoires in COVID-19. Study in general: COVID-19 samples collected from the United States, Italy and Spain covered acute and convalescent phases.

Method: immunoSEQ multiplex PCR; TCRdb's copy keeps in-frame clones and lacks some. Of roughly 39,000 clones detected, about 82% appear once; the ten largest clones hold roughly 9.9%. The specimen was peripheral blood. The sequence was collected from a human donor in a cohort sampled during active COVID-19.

The CDR3 DNA reads as TGTGCCAGCGGGAGACGGGGGGGTAGGACCCAGCATTTT. Encoded protein: CASGRRGGRTQHF. The chain links TRBV6-5 to TRBJ1-5, with D possibly TRBD1 on 5 matching bases. Deletions cut 8 bases from V and 11 bases from J, with 19 bases between. The CDR3 consists of 13 residues. CDR1 is MNHEY, CDR2 SVGAGI, per germline.